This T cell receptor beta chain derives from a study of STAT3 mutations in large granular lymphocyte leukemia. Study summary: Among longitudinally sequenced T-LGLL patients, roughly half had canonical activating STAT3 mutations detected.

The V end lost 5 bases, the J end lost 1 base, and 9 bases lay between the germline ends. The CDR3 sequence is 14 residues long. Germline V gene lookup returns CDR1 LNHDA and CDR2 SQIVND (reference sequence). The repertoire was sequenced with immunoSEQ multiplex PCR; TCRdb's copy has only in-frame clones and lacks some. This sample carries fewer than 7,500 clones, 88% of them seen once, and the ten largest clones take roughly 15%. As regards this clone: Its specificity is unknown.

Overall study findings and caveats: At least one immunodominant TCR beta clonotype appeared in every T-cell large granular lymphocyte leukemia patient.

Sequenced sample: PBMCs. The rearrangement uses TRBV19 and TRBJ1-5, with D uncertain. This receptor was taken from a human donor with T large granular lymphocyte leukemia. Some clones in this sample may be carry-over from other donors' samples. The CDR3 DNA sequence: TGTGCCAGTAGTCCCGGGAGGAGCAATCAGCCCCAGCATTTT. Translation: CASSPGRSNQPQHF.